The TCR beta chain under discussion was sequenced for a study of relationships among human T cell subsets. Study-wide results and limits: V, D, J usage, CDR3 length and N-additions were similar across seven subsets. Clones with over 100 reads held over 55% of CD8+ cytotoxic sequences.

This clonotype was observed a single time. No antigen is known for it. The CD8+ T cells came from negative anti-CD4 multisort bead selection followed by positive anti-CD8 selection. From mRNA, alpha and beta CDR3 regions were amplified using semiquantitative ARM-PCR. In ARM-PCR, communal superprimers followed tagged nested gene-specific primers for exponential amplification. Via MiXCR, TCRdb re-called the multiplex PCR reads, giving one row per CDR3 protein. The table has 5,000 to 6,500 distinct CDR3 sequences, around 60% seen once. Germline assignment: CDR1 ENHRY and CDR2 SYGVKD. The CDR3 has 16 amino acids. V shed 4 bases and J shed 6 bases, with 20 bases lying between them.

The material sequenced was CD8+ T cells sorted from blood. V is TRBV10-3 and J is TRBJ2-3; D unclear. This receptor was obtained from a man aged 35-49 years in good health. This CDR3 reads CAISVGRVPNSDTQYF. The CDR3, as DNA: TGTGCCATCAGTGTGGGAAGGGTCCCGAACTCCGATACGCAGTATTTT.